These 13 T cell receptor beta chains share one sample of origin, sequenced in a study of neurological immune-mediated disorders. One entry per CDR3 protein, called by TCRdb with MiXCR from the 5' RACE reads. The sample contains some 60,000 distinct CDR3 sequences, roughly 10% of which appear only once. Time point: longitudinal time-point 2. The sequenced sample was PBMCs. These receptor sequences come from a man in his thirties or forties in good health.

This clonotype was observed at least ten times. The chain links TRBV7-3 to TRBJ2-6, with a weak D call TRBD1 (6 bases). The CDR3 length is 16 residues. Germline-derived CDR1 and CDR2 are SGHTA and FQGTGA. Trimming left V 2 bases short and J 0 bases short, with 8 bases between. CDR3 DNA: TGTGCCAGCAGCTTAGGACAGTTCTCTGGGGCCAACGTCCTGACTTTC. Translating it yields CASSLGQFSGANVLTF.

This clonotype was observed at least ten times. The V call is TRBV7-8, the J call TRBJ1-2; no definite D call. This CDR3 is 15 amino acids long. With 5 bases removed from V and 5 bases from J, the gap between germline ends came to 18 bases. Per germline, CDR1 SGHVS and CDR2 FQNEAQ. The CDR3 nucleotides are TGTGCCAGCAGCCCCACAGCTGCCTCTGAGTATGGCTACACCTTC. Translated, it gives CASSPTAASEYGYTF.

In its sample, this clonotype was seen many times. The chain employs TRBV5-1 and TRBJ2-3, with D hard to call. The ends were cut back, 0 bases at V and 1 base at J, with 6 bases in the middle. The CDR3 totals 14 residues. The germline V gene encodes CDR1 SGHRS and CDR2 YFSETQ. The CDR3 loop is CASSLEAGTDTQYF. CDR3 DNA sequence: TGCGCCAGCAGCTTGGAGGCGGGCACAGATACGCAGTATTTT.

This clonotype was recorded at least ten times. V gene TRBV11-3 combines with J gene TRBJ1-2; a possible D gene is TRBD1 (6 bases). Germline V gene sequence: CDR1 SGHNT, CDR2 YENEEA. The CDR3 has 12 residues. The V gene lost 4 bases and the J gene lost 6 bases, with 9 bases spanning the gap. CDR3 in amino acids: CASSSAGDGYTF. DNA for the CDR3: TGTGCCAGCAGCTCGGCAGGGGATGGCTACACCTTC. The full variable domain, in which reference TRBV11-3 and TRBJ1-2 provide the parts outside the CDR3, is EAGVVQSPRYKIIEKKQPVAFWCNPISGHNTLYWYLQNLGQGPELLIRYENEEAVDDSQLPKDRFSAERLKGVDSTLKIQPAELGDSAVYLCASSSAGDGYTFGSGTRLTVV.

This clonotype was seen many times. The chain links TRBV28 to TRBJ1-4; D is perhaps TRBD1 (5 bases). The germline V gene encodes CDR1 MDHEN and CDR2 SYDVKM. The CDR3 extends over 13 amino acids. Trimming took off 8 bases at V and 8 bases at J, with 15 bases between the two ends. The CDR3 nucleotides read TGTGCCAGCCTCGGGCAGGGTTGGGAAAAACTGTTTTTT. It specifies CASLGQGWEKLFF.

There are many counts of this clonotype. The chain recombines TRBV28 with TRBJ2-7; D uncertain. V gave up 2 bases and J gave up 4 bases, with 9 bases separating them. CDR1 is MDHEN, CDR2 SYDVKM, per germline. This CDR3 is 13 amino acids long. The CDR3 DNA reads TGTGCCAGCAGTTTACTATTGGGATACGAGCAGTACTTC. It yields the protein CASSLLLGYEQYF.

The chain is built from TRBV29-1 and TRBJ2-7; TRBD1 is a possible D gene (6 bases). The DNA end favors TRBJ2-5, so the J call may be wrong. CDR1 and CDR2 from the germline V gene are SQVTM and ANQGSEA. CDR3 length: 13 residues. CDR3 coding DNA: TGCAGCGTTGAAAGGACAGATGGGGAGACCCAGTACTTC. Protein sequence: CSVERTDGETQYF.

The sample holds many counts of this clonotype. The chain combines TRBV7-9 with TRBJ2-5; 9 bases are a match to TRBD1. From germline, CDR1 is SEHNR and CDR2 FQNEAQ (reference sequence). The CDR3 has 16 residues. The junction had 7 bases not matched to a gene; V was cut back by 3 bases and J by 2 bases. The chain's CDR3 is CASSLFPQGAQETQYF. CDR3 coding DNA: TGTGCCAGCAGCTTGTTCCCACAGGGGGCTCAAGAGACCCAGTACTTC. Full variable domain (outside the CDR3, taken from reference TRBV7-9 and TRBJ2-5): DTGVSQNPRHKITKRGQNVTFRCDPISEHNRLYWYRQTLGQGPEFLTYFQNEAQLEKSRLLSDRFSAERPKGSFSTLEIQRTEQGDSAMYLCASSLFPQGAQETQYFGPGTRLLVL.

This clonotype showed up many times. This chain links TRBV24-1 with TRBJ2-3; 7 bases map to TRBD1. Germline-derived CDR1 and CDR2 are KGHDR and SFDVKD. The V and J ends lost 4 bases and 2 bases, in that order; junction bases with no gene match: 5. The CDR3 contains 15 residues. CDR3 residues: CATSDTGTDTDTQYF. The CDR3 DNA sequence: TGTGCCACCAGTGACACCGGGACAGACACAGATACGCAGTATTTT.

This clonotype was recorded many times. The chain combines TRBV29-1 with TRBJ1-1; tentatively, D is TRBD1 (5 bases). Trimming removed 4 bases from V and 0 bases from J, with 9 bases in between. The CDR3 extends over 13 amino acids. The V gene's germline CDR1 is SQVTM and CDR2 ANQGSEA. The CDR3 is CSVVPGVNTEAFF. The CDR3 DNA reads TGCAGCGTTGTTCCGGGGGTGAACACTGAAGCTTTCTTT.

This clonotype occurred many times. This chain joins TRBV7-9 and TRBJ2-2, with D hard to call. The CDR3 sequence is 15 residues long. V lost 2 bases, J lost 5 bases, and 12 bases lay in between. Germline assignment: CDR1 SEHNR and CDR2 FQNEAQ (reference sequence). The CDR3: CASSLIVVGTGELFF. CDR3 nucleotide sequence: TGTGCCAGCAGCTTAATTGTGGTTGGTACCGGGGAGCTGTTTTTT.

This clonotype was seen many times. The J gene is TRBJ1-1, the V gene TRBV7-9; D perhaps matches TRBD1 (5 bases). Germline CDR1 and CDR2: SEHNR and FQNEAQ (reference sequence). The ends were cut back, 3 bases at V and 3 bases at J, with 11 bases in the middle. The CDR3 has 14 amino acids. The CDR3 sequence: CASSLGVTYTEAFF. The CDR3 nucleotides read TGTGCCAGCAGCTTGGGGGTAACGTACACTGAAGCTTTCTTT. The whole variable domain, remainder taken from reference TRBV7-9 and TRBJ1-1, is DTGVSQNPRHKITKRGQNVTFRCDPISEHNRLYWYRQTLGQGPEFLTYFQNEAQLEKSRLLSDRFSAERPKGSFSTLEIQRTEQGDSAMYLCASSLGVTYTEAFFGQGTRLTVV.

This clonotype was detected ten times or more. The chain links TRBV29-1 to TRBJ2-7; D is possibly TRBD1 or TRBD2 (5 bases each). This CDR3 spans 12 amino acids. Germline lookup yields CDR1 SQVTM and CDR2 ANQGSEA. The V and J ends lost 7 bases and 3 bases respectively, with 13 bases between them. CDR3 bases: TGCAGCGCCCGGGACGATCGCTACGAGCAGTACTTC. It is translated as CSARDDRYEQYF.